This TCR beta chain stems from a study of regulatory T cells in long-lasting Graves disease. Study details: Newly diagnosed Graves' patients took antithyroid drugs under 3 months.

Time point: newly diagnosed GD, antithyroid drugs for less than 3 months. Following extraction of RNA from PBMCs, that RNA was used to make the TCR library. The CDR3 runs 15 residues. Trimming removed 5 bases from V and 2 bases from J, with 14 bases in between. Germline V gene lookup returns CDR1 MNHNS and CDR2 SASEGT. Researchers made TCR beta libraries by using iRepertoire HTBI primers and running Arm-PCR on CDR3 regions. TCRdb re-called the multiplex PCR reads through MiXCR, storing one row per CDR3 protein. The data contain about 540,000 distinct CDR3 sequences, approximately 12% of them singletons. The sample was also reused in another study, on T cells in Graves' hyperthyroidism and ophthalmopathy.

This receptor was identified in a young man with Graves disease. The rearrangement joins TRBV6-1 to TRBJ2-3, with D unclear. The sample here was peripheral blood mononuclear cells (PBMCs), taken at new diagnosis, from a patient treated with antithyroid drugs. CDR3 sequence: CASSIPGKYTDTQYF. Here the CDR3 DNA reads TGTGCCAGCAGTATCCCAGGAAAATACACAGATACGCAGTATTTT.